The present entry profiles one T cell receptor beta chain with its context. The source of the sample is a study of T cell changes during pregnancy in multiple sclerosis. Looked up from germline, CDR1 is SGHTA and CDR2 is FQGNSA. This CDR3 region has 18 residues. Trimming cost V 3 bases and J 3 bases; bases outside gene matches: 9. The data were produced by immunoSEQ multiplex PCR, yet TCRdb's version contains in-frame clones alone and is incomplete. The sample records approximately 110,000 clones, roughly 92% being singletons. This specimen was peripheral blood, taken after pregnancy. This TCR derives from a female donor with multiple sclerosis, enrolled in a pregnancy study. V is TRBV7-2 and J is TRBJ2-2; 11 bases line up with TRBD2. The CDR3 region has the DNA TGTGCCAGCAGCTTTTGGGCTAGCGGGGGGAGTTACACCGGGGAGCTGTTTTTT. Protein: CASSFWASGGSYTGELFF.